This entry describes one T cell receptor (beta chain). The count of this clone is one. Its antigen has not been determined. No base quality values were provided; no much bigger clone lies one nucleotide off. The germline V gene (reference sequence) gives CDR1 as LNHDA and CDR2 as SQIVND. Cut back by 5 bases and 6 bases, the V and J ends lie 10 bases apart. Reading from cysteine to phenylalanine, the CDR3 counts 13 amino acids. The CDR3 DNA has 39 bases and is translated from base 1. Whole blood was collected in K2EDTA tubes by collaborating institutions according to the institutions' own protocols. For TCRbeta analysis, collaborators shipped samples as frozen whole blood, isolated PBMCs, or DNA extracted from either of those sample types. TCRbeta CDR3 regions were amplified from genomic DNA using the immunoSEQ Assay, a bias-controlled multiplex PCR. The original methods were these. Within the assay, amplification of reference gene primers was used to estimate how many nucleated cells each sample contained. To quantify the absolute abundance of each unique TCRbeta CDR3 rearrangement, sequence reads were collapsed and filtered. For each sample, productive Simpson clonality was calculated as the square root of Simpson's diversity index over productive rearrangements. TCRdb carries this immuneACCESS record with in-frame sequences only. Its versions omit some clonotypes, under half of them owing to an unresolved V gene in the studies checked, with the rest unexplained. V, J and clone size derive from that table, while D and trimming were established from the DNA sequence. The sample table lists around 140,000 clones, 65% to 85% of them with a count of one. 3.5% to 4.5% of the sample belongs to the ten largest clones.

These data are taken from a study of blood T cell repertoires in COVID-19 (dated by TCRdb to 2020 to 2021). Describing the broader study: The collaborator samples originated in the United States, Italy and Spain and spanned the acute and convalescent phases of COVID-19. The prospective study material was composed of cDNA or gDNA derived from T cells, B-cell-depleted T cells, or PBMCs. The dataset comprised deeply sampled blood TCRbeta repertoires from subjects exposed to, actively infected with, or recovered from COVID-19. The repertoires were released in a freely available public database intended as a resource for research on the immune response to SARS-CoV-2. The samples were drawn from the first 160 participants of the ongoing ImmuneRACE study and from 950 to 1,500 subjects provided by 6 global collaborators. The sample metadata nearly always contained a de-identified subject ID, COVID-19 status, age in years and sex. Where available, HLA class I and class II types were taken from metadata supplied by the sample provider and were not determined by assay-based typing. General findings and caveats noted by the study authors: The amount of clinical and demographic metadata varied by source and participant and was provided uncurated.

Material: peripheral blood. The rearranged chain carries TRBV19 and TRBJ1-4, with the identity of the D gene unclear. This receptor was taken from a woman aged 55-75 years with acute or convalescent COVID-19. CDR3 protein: CASSWRSYEKLFF. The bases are TGTGCCAGTAGTTGGAGGTCTTATGAAAAACTGTTTTTT. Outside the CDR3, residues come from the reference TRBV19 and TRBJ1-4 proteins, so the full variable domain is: DGGITQSPKYLFRKEGQNVTLSCEQNLNHDAMYWYRQDPGQGLRLIYYSQIVNDFQKGDIAEGYSVSREKKESFPLTVTSAQKNPTAFYLCASSWRSYEKLFFGSGTQLSVL.